The T cell receptor (beta chain) under discussion was sequenced for a study of early T cells in non-severe SARS-CoV-2 infection. The wider study: Bulk RNA from unsorted whole blood was sequenced; chains were unpaired.

Researchers attached unique molecular identifiers to individual cDNA molecules. TCRdb re-called the 5' RACE reads with MiXCR, one entry per CDR3 protein. The sample contains around 98,000 distinct CDR3 sequences, 11% of which appear only once. Points from the study as a whole: VDJdb matches were skewed toward anti-spike CD8 T cell responses.

This clonotype was counted many times. Its antigen is undetermined. V lost 6 bases, J lost 4 bases, and 12 bases lay in between. The CDR3 runs 14 residues. The V call is TRBV12-3 or TRBV12-4, the J call TRBJ1-4; D might be TRBD1 (5 bases). The sequenced sample was whole blood. The sequence was obtained from an adult who was a healthcare worker with PCR-confirmed SARS-CoV-2 infection or an uninfected control (not recorded which). The CDR3 region is CASSRDGGNEKLFF. Here the CDR3 DNA reads TGTGCCAGCAGCCGGGACGGCGGTAATGAAAAACTGTTTTTT.